This passage covers 32 T cell receptor beta chains from one sample sequenced in a study of cytotoxic CD8 clonotypes in ibrutinib-treated CLL. Data came from immunoSEQ multiplex PCR; TCRdb stores just in-frame clones and leaves some out. The sample gives hundreds of thousands of clones, around four fifths of which show up once; approximately 7% is in the top ten. The input for sequencing was PBMCs, taken before ibrutinib treatment. These receptors were collected from a human donor with chronic lymphocytic leukemia.

The rearrangement joins TRBV5-4 to TRBJ2-7; D is unresolved. Germline-derived CDR1 and CDR2 are SGHNT and YYREEE (reference sequence). V was clipped by 4 bases and J by 7 bases, with 24 bases between them. This CDR3 spans 16 amino acids. CDR3 protein: CASSQATYLWGREQYF. CDR3 nucleotide sequence: TGTGCCAGCAGCCAGGCGACATACTTGTGGGGTCGGGAGCAGTACTTC.

The sample holds a few counts of this clone. The V gene is TRBV7-2, the J gene TRBJ2-5, with TRBD2 matching over 11 bases. Trimming at V came to 5 bases and at J to 5 bases, leaving 7 bases not matched to a gene. This CDR3 has 15 amino acids. Per germline, CDR1 SGHTA and CDR2 FQGNSA. CDR3 residues: CASSPVAGGVETQYF. The CDR3 DNA follows: TGTGCCAGCAGCCCCGTAGCGGGAGGGGTTGAGACCCAGTACTTC.

This chain links TRBV2 with TRBJ1-5, with TRBD1 matching over 9 bases. The J segment lost 7 bases and the V segment lost 6 bases, leaving 4 bases of the junction unmatched. The CDR3 is 13 amino acids. Germline CDR1 SNHLY, CDR2 FYNNEI. The CDR3 nucleotides are TGTGCCAGCAGGGGACAGGGAGGCCAGCCCCAGCATTTT. It yields the protein CASRGQGGQPQHF. Looking up the rest from reference TRBV2 and TRBJ1-5 gives the full variable domain: EPEVTQTPSHQVTQMGQEVILRCVPISNHLYFYWYRQILGQKVEFLVSFYNNEISEKSEIFDDQFSVERPDGSNFTLKIRSTKLEDSAMYFCASRGQGGQPQHFGDGTRLSIL.

This clone was detected only a few times. The rearrangement uses TRBV27 and TRBJ2-5; D is possibly TRBD1 (5 bases). Between the trimmed V and J ends, which lost 5 bases and 5 bases, there was a span of 15 bases. The CDR3 has 14 residues. Germline V gene lookup returns CDR1 MNHEY and CDR2 SMNVEV (reference sequence). The DNA of the CDR3 is TGTGCCAGCAGTCTCCGATGGGGCCGGGAGACCCAGTACTTC. Translated: CASSLRWGRETQYF.

V gene TRBV19 combines with J gene TRBJ1-5; 7 positions match TRBD1. Germline assignment: CDR1 LNHDA and CDR2 SQIVND (reference sequence). The CDR3 has 12 amino acids. J gave up 4 bases and V 8 bases, and 2 bases lay outside the gene matches. CDR3 DNA: TGTGCCAGTGTACAGGGGAATCAGCCCCAGCATTTT. Protein: CASVQGNQPQHF.

The V and J genes are TRBV7-6 and TRBJ2-7; D is ambiguous. V lost 4 bases to trimming and J lost 3 bases, with 7 bases between them. CDR1 and CDR2 from the germline V gene are SGHVS and FNYEAQ. This CDR3 spans 12 amino acids. As DNA, the CDR3 is TGTGCCAGCAGCTCAGACGTCTACGAGCAGTACTTC. Translating it yields CASSSDVYEQYF.

The count of this clone is one. The chain couples TRBV28 to TRBJ2-1; TRBD1 is a possible D gene (6 bases). This CDR3 spans 15 amino acids. Germline assignment: CDR1 MDHEN and CDR2 SYDVKM. Trimming left V 0 bases short and J 7 bases short, with 13 bases between. The CDR3 is CASSLWGAIRNEQFF. The CDR3 nucleotides are TGTGCCAGCAGTTTATGGGGGGCGATAAGGAATGAGCAGTTCTTC.

This clone was seen just once. The chain carries TRBV4-3 and TRBJ2-7; D tentatively fits TRBD1 or TRBD2 (5 bases each). From germline, CDR1 is LGHNA and CDR2 YSLEER. V lost 0 bases, J lost 3 bases, and 12 bases lay in between. This CDR3 is built from 15 residues. CDR3 loop: CASSQDRDGFYEQYF. CDR3 nucleotide sequence: TGCGCCAGCAGCCAAGATAGGGACGGGTTCTACGAGCAGTACTTC.

The chain joins TRBV29-1 to TRBJ1-2; D is ambiguous. The germline CDR1 and CDR2 sequences are SQVTM and ANQGSEA. The CDR3 is 12 amino acids. Trimming pared 4 bases from V and 4 bases from J, leaving 10 bases between. The CDR3 nucleotides read TGCAGCGTTGTAAGCGTTATCTATGGCTACACCTTC. Its translation: CSVVSVIYGYTF.

This clone appeared a single time. This sequence joins TRBV15 and TRBJ2-2, with a tentative D call TRBD2 (7 bases). From germline, CDR1 is LNHNV and CDR2 YYDKDF (reference sequence). This CDR3 comprises 16 residues. V was cut by 2 bases and J by 7 bases, with 17 bases left in between. The CDR3 bases are TGTGCCACCAGCAGATGGGGGGCGGGGGCCGGCGGGGAGCTGTTTTTT. Translation gives CATSRWGAGAGGELFF.

The chain uses TRBV6-1 and TRBJ1-4; D perhaps matches TRBD1 (5 bases). CDR1 and CDR2 from the germline V gene are MNHNS and SASEGT. Deletions cut 4 bases from V and 2 bases from J, with 8 bases between. The CDR3 sequence is 14 residues long. CDR3 coding DNA: TGTGCCAGCAGTGCCTGGGGCACTAATGAAAAACTGTTTTTT. Its translation: CASSAWGTNEKLFF.

This clone was observed once. V usage is TRBV7-9 and J usage is TRBJ2-1; TRBD2 aligns across 9 bases. The junction had 6 bases not matched to a gene; V was cut back by 2 bases and J by 1 base. The CDR3 covers 17 residues. CDR1 is SEHNR and CDR2 is FQNEAQ in the germline V gene (reference sequence). This CDR3 is CASSLFPAGGSYNEQFF. DNA of the CDR3: TGTGCCAGCAGCTTATTCCCTGCGGGAGGGTCCTACAATGAGCAGTTCTTC.

V usage is TRBV7-9 and J usage is TRBJ2-2, with 7 bases identical to TRBD1. J gave up 5 bases and V 5 bases, and 11 bases lay outside the gene matches. The CDR3 spans 16 residues. Looked up from germline, CDR1 is SEHNR and CDR2 is FQNEAQ (reference sequence). The CDR3 bases are TGTGCCAGCAGCCCAACCGGGACAGTTCTTACCGGGGAGCTGTTTTTT. Its protein is CASSPTGTVLTGELFF.

This sequence joins TRBV15 and TRBJ2-1, with D unclear. The CDR3 totals 17 residues. V lost 0 bases and J 3 bases, leaving 15 bases between the germline ends. The germline CDR1 and CDR2 sequences are LNHNV and YYDKDF (reference sequence). The CDR3 is CATSRDPYDRFYNEQFF. In DNA form, the CDR3 reads TGTGCCACCAGCAGAGACCCATACGACCGATTCTACAATGAGCAGTTCTTC.

This clone was seen more than once but under ten times. The chain combines TRBV19 with TRBJ1-5; D not certain. Germline assignment: CDR1 LNHDA and CDR2 SQIVND (reference sequence). Trimming removed 3 bases at V and 4 bases at J, with 7 bases between. CDR3 length: 13 residues. CDR3 in DNA: TGTGCCAGTAGTATCGAAGAAAATCAGCCCCAGCATTTT. This translates into CASSIEENQPQHF.

V is TRBV5-1 and J is TRBJ2-1; weak D call: TRBD1 (5 bases). Deletions cut 0 bases from V and 5 bases from J, with 9 bases between. Germline V gene sequence: CDR1 SGHRS, CDR2 YFSETQ. The CDR3 contains 14 residues. CDR3 sequence: CASSLVGQHNEQFF. The CDR3 nucleotides read TGCGCCAGCAGCTTGGTCGGACAACACAATGAGCAGTTCTTC.

The chain recombines TRBV27 with TRBJ1-4; D is uncertain. The CDR3 is 16 residues long. The germline CDR1 and CDR2 sequences are MNHEY and SMNVEV (reference sequence). Deletions cut 6 bases from V and 0 bases from J, with 14 bases between. The CDR3 sequence is CASRSIYSATNEKLFF. The CDR3 DNA follows: TGTGCCAGCAGAAGTATTTACAGTGCAACTAATGAAAAACTGTTTTTT.

The rearrangement links TRBV5-6 to TRBJ2-3; 8 nucleotides align to TRBD1. The CDR3 is 16 residues long. The V gene's germline CDR1 is SGHDT and CDR2 YYEEEE. J lost 4 bases, V lost 5 bases, and 12 bases had no gene match. CDR3 amino acids: CASRINPGQAADTQYF. CDR3 sequence (DNA): TGTGCCAGCAGAATAAATCCGGGACAGGCTGCAGATACGCAGTATTTT.

The chain joins TRBV27 to TRBJ2-1, with unresolved D. Germline lookup yields CDR1 MNHEY and CDR2 SMNVEV (reference sequence). V was trimmed by 6 bases and J by 9 bases, leaving 27 bases between them. The CDR3 sequence is 17 residues long. The CDR3 nucleotides are TGTGCCAGCAGGGGCCGCTGGCTGGGTCCCAACCCCCCTGAGCAGTTCTTC. This encodes CASRGRWLGPNPPEQFF.

The chain is built from TRBV7-9 and TRBJ2-5; D possibly corresponds to TRBD1 (6 bases). V was shortened by 5 bases and J by 5 bases, with 15 bases between the two germline ends. CDR1 is SEHNR and CDR2 is FQNEAQ in the germline V gene (reference sequence). The CDR3 loop spans 14 amino acids. As DNA, the CDR3 is TGTGCCAGCAGCCAGAGGGGGACGGGGGAGACCCAGTACTTC. Translated: CASSQRGTGETQYF.

The V and J genes are TRBV7-9 and TRBJ2-5, with TRBD1 matching over 7 bases. Germline V CDR1 and CDR2: SEHNR, FQNEAQ (reference sequence). This CDR3 has 15 residues. After removal of 4 bases from V and 2 bases from J, the junction contained 7 bases not matched to a gene. The CDR3 region is CASSSRGTAQETQYF. The DNA of the CDR3 is TGTGCCAGCAGCTCTCGTGGGACAGCACAAGAGACCCAGTACTTC.

This clone was seen only once. The chain is built from TRBV9 and TRBJ2-7; no definite D call. This CDR3 is 13 amino acids long. Trimming left V 4 bases short and J 2 bases short, with 10 bases between. Germline V gives CDR1 SGDLS, CDR2 YYNGEE. The CDR3 coding sequence is TGTGCCAGCAGCCCGAATCCCACCTACGAGCAGTACTTC. It codes for CASSPNPTYEQYF.

The CDR3, as DNA: TGTGCCAGCAGTGAATCCGAGGGCTTGGACGAAAAACTGTTTTTT. Encoded protein: CASSESEGLDEKLFF. The rearrangement uses TRBV25-1 and TRBJ1-4; the D is unclear. Looked up from germline, CDR1 is MGHDK and CDR2 is SYGVNS. The length of the CDR3 is 15 residues. V was cut by 1 base and J by 8 bases, with 14 bases left in between. Full variable domain (rest looked up from reference TRBV25-1 and TRBJ1-4): EADIYQTPRYLVIGTGKKITLECSQTMGHDKMYWYQQDPGMELHLIHYSYGVNSTEKGDLSSESTVSRIRTEHFPLTLESARPSHTSQYLCASSESEGLDEKLFFGSGTQLSVL.

This chain uses TRBV10-2 with TRBJ2-4, with D maybe TRBD2 (6 bases). CDR1 WSHSY and CDR2 SAAADI come from the germline V gene. Trimming took off 3 bases at V and 7 bases at J, with 13 bases between the two ends. The CDR3 extends over 14 amino acids. This CDR3 reads CASSDPGVPNIQYF. In DNA form, the CDR3 reads TGCGCCAGCAGTGATCCGGGGGTTCCGAACATTCAGTACTTC.

This chain links TRBV10-3 with TRBJ2-7, with TRBD1 matching 7 bases. V shed 10 bases and J 4 bases; nucleotides not matched to a gene: 7. The CDR3 totals 12 residues. The germline V gene has CDR1 ENHRY and CDR2 SYGVKD. Here the CDR3 DNA reads TGTGCCAGTCAGGGGGACGGGTACGAGCAGTACTTC. It is translated as CASQGDGYEQYF.

This chain links TRBV19 with TRBJ2-7; TRBD1 matches at 7 bases. Trimming removed 4 bases from V and 1 base from J; junction bases left unmatched: 7. The CDR3 contains 15 residues. Per germline, CDR1 LNHDA and CDR2 SQIVND (reference sequence). This CDR3 is CASSTGRGPSYEQYF. CDR3 bases: TGTGCCAGTAGTACCGGAAGGGGGCCTTCCTACGAGCAGTACTTC.

This chain uses TRBV29-1 with TRBJ2-1; D remains ambiguous. This CDR3 comprises 15 residues. Looked up from germline, CDR1 is SQVTM and CDR2 is ANQGSEA. The V and J ends lost 6 bases and 5 bases respectively, with 20 bases between them. The CDR3 region is CSVLSSESLNNEQFF. The CDR3 DNA sequence: TGCAGCGTCCTAAGTTCGGAGTCTCTGAACAATGAGCAGTTCTTC.

There are a few counts of this clone. This chain joins TRBV7-2 and TRBJ1-1, with D hard to call. The CDR3 is 13 residues long. Germline V CDR1 and CDR2: SGHTA, FQGNSA. Trimming took 3 bases from V and 1 from J, leaving 6 bases between them. The CDR3 DNA sequence: TGTGCCAGCAGCTTTGCTGAGAACACTGAAGCTTTCTTT. Its translation is CASSFAENTEAFF.

The chain employs TRBV2 and TRBJ1-2; D possibly corresponds to TRBD1 (5 bases). The germline V gene has CDR1 SNHLY and CDR2 FYNNEI. The CDR3 covers 15 residues. Trimming removed 8 bases at V and 0 bases at J, with 16 bases between. The DNA of the CDR3 is TGTGCCAGCCCGATCAGGGTCTCGACTAACTATGGCTACACCTTC. It translates to CASPIRVSTNYGYTF.

The J gene is TRBJ1-5, the V gene TRBV4-3, with a weak D call TRBD1 (6 bases). This CDR3 region has 15 residues. V was shortened by 0 bases and J by 9 bases, with 15 bases between the two germline ends. The germline gives CDR1 LGHNA, CDR2 YSLEER. The CDR3 reads CASSQDKGGLWPQHF. CDR3 nucleotides: TGCGCCAGCAGCCAAGATAAAGGGGGTTTATGGCCCCAGCATTTT.

This clone was recorded once. This chain uses TRBV28 with TRBJ2-5; 8 bases line up with TRBD1. Germline CDR1 and CDR2: MDHEN and SYDVKM. CDR3 length equals 15 residues. Trimming at V came to 5 bases and at J to 2 bases, leaving 7 bases not matched to a gene. CDR3 sequence: CASSQTGGFQETQYF. For the CDR3, the DNA is TGTGCCAGCAGTCAAACAGGGGGATTTCAAGAGACCCAGTACTTC.

The CDR3 reads CASSQGLAELRETQYF. CDR3 nucleotide sequence: TGTGCCAGCAGCCAGGGACTAGCAGAGCTCCGGGAGACCCAGTACTTC. The chain employs TRBV7-9 and TRBJ2-5; 9 bases map to TRBD2. Germline CDR1 is SEHNR and CDR2 is FQNEAQ (reference sequence). V lost 5 bases and J lost 5; bases outside the gene matches: 12. The CDR3 is 16 residues long.